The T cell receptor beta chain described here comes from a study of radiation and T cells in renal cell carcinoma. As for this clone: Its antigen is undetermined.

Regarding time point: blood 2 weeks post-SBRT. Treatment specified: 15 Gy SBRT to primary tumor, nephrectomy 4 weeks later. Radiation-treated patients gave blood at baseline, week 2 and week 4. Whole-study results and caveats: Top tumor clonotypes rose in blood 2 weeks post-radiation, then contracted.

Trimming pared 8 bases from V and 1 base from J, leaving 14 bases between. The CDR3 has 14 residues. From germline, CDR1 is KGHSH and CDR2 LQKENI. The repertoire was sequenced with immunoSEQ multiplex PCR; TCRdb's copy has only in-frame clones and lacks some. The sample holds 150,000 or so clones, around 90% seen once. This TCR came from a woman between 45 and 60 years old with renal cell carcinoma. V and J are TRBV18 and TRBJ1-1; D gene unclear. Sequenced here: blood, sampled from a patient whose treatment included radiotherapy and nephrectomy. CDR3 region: CASTTAPQNTEAFF. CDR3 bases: TGTGCCAGCACAACGGCACCCCAGAACACTGAAGCTTTCTTT. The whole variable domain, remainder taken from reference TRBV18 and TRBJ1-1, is NAGVMQNPRHLVRRRGQEARLRCSPMKGHSHVYWYRQLPEEGLKFMVYLQKENIIDESGMPKERFSAEFPKEGPSILRIQQVVRGDSAAYFCASTTAPQNTEAFFGQGTRLTVV.